This is a list of T cell receptor beta chains from one sample in a study of OX40 agonist ivuxolimab in advanced cancers. Profiled with immunoSEQ multiplex PCR; TCRdb holds only in-frame clones, not every one. This sample carries roughly 48,000 clones, 65% to 85% of them seen once, and the ten largest clones take roughly 1.2%. The material was CD4+ or CD8+ T cells sorted from blood, obtained in a trial of the OX40 agonist ivuxolimab. The receptors come from an adult with an advanced solid tumor such as melanoma, head and neck, liver or kidney cancer. Each CDR3 is given with its conserved first and last residue. D genes are given only for firm matches. Only some rows state a clone size, as once, few, many or a class for expanded clones.

TGTGCCAGCAGTCGGGGTCCGGGACAGGGCGGGGAAAAACTGTTTTTT CASSRGPGQGGEKLFF NA TRBJ1-4 TRBV5-5 TRBD1
TGCGCCAGCAGCTTACAGGGGCGGGAGCAGTACTTC CASSLQGREQYF once TRBJ2-7 TRBV5-1 TRBD1
TGTGCCAGCAGCTTAGGGACAGGTTCTCGCTCTGGGGCCAACGTCCTGACTTTC CASSLGTGSRSGANVLTF NA TRBJ2-6 TRBV7-9 TRBD1
TGTGCCAGCAGTCCACGGTTGGGGTCCTACAATGAGCAGTTCTTC CASSPRLGSYNEQFF NA TRBJ2-1 TRBV6-5 NA
TGTGCCAGCAGTCTGGAATGGGGACAGGGGGCCTACGAGCAGTACTTC CASSLEWGQGAYEQYF once TRBJ2-7 TRBV27 TRBD1
TGTGCCATTACCAGCGGGGGGTCCTACAATGAGCAGTTCTTC CAITSGGSYNEQFF NA TRBJ2-1 TRBV10-3 TRBD2
TGTGCCAGCAGTTACCACAGGGCCAACAACTATGGCTACACCTTC CASSYHRANNYGYTF NA TRBJ1-2 TRBV6-6 NA
TGTGCCAGTAGAAAAGGAACGACAGGGAACAATGAGCAGTTCTTC CASRKGTTGNNEQFF NA TRBJ2-1 TRBV19 TRBD1
TGTGCCAGCAGTTTAAAGAGATCAGGCGCTAACTATGGCTACACCTTC CASSLKRSGANYGYTF NA TRBJ1-2 TRBV27 NA
TGTGCCAGCAGCAAACTGGCAGGTTGCGGCGGCTACACCTTC CASSKLAGCGGYTF NA TRBJ1-2 TRBV21-1 NA
TGCGCCAGCAGCCAAGGAATCAGGGGCTCTGGGGCCAACGTCCTGACTTTC CASSQGIRGSGANVLTF NA TRBJ2-6 TRBV4-3 NA
TGTGCCAGCACCAAAGGAGGTGCCTCCTACAATGAGCAGTTCTTC CASTKGGASYNEQFF medium-sized TRBJ2-1 TRBV7-2 NA
TGTGCCAGCAGCTTACAGGGTTATAGCAATCAGCCCCAGCATTTT CASSLQGYSNQPQHF NA TRBJ1-5 TRBV7-2 NA
TGCGCCAGCAGCGACGGGAGGGGGAATTCACCCCTCCACTTT CASSDGRGNSPLHF NA TRBJ1-6 TRBV5-1 NA
TGTGCCAGTAGTATAGGTGAAAAACTGTTTTTT CASSIGEKLFF NA TRBJ1-4 TRBV19 NA
TGTGCCACTATGGTTCAGGGGGCTTCTTTACTAGCTTTCTTT CATMVQGASLLAFF NA TRBJ1-1 TRBV6-5 TRBD1
TGCGCCAGTAGTACAATCCGGCAGGGTAGGGATTCACCCCTCCACTTT CASSTIRQGRDSPLHF NA TRBJ1-6 TRBV19 NA
TGCGCCAGCAGCTTGGTGCCAAGCTACGAGCAGTACTTC CASSLVPSYEQYF few TRBJ2-7 TRBV5-1 NA
TGTGCCAGCAGCTTGGTACCAGGGCGGGCTTTCTTT CASSLVPGRAFF NA TRBJ1-1 TRBV5-8 NA
TGTGCCTGGAGGAACAGGGTAACACCGGCGGGGGGTCAGTACTTC CAWRNRVTPAGGQYF NA TRBJ2-4 TRBV30 TRBD2
TGTGCCAGCAGCTTGGCGGCCTCCGATCGATTGGGCTACACCTTC CASSLAASDRLGYTF NA TRBJ1-2 TRBV5-6 NA
TGTGCCAGCTCACCGGCCCCGGGGGCGGAAGGAAACACCATATATTTT CASSPAPGAEGNTIYF NA TRBJ1-3 TRBV18 NA
TGTGCCAGCAGCCGGGGGACAGAGCCATCCTACGAGCAGTACTTC CASSRGTEPSYEQYF NA TRBJ2-7 TRBV6-1 NA
TGCGCCAGCAGAGGCCCCCTGGGTGAAGCTTTCTTT CASRGPLGEAFF few TRBJ1-1 TRBV10-1 NA
TGCGCCAGCAGCCAAGGATGGGGTTCACCCCTCCACTTT CASSQGWGSPLHF few TRBJ1-6 TRBV4-3 NA
TGTGCCAGCAGCTCCCCTGGACAGAGCCTCACCGGGGAGCTGTTTTTT CASSSPGQSLTGELFF NA TRBJ2-2 TRBV7-3 NA
TGTGCCAGCAGACCACTAGCGGGGGGTAGCTCCTACGAGCAGTACTTC CASRPLAGGSSYEQYF few TRBJ2-7 TRBV7-2 TRBD2
TGCGCCAGCGCGAGGGACACTGAAGCTTTCTTT CASARDTEAFF NA TRBJ1-1 TRBV10-1 NA
TGTGCCAGCAGCTTATTCGGACAGGGGGCAAACGAGCAGTACTTC CASSLFGQGANEQYF NA TRBJ2-7 TRBV5-8 TRBD1
TGTGCCAGCAGCCCCACATTGAGGGGGTCCGTTCAGGCTACCTATGGCTACACCTTC CASSPTLRGSVQATYGYTF few TRBJ1-2 TRBV7-2 NA
TGTGCCAGCAGCTTAACGCCCAGGACAGGGGAAACTGAAGCTTTCTTT CASSLTPRTGETEAFF NA TRBJ1-1 TRBV7-2 TRBD1
TGTGCCAGCAGCTTAGCGAAGGGGTGGCAGGACACCGGGGAGCTGTTTTTT CASSLAKGWQDTGELFF NA TRBJ2-2 TRBV7-9 NA
TGTGCCAGCTCACCACCGCACAACCCAACAGCTACGCAGTATTTT CASSPPHNPTATQYF NA TRBJ2-3 TRBV18 NA
TGTGCCAGCAGCTTGTTAGGTAGCTCTGGGGCCAACGTCCTGACTTTC CASSLLGSSGANVLTF NA TRBJ2-6 TRBV5-4 NA
TGCGCCAGCAGCCAGGCTTTAGCGGGGGGCGGCACAGATACGCAGTATTTT CASSQALAGGGTDTQYF NA TRBJ2-3 TRBV4-3 TRBD2
TGTGCCAGCAGCCCCCGGGGGGCAACTAATGAAAAACTGTTTTTT CASSPRGATNEKLFF NA TRBJ1-4 TRBV11-2 NA
TGTGCCAGCAGTCCCTCCCGGGCGTACACCGGGGAGCTGTTTTTT CASSPSRAYTGELFF NA TRBJ2-2 TRBV7-9 NA
TGTGCTAGTGGCCCGACTACGAGGGAGCAGTACTTC CASGPTTREQYF medium-sized TRBJ2-7 TRBV12-5 NA
TGTGCCAGCAGCTTAGGGCTTACTAACTATGGCTACACCTTC CASSLGLTNYGYTF NA TRBJ1-2 TRBV7-2 NA
TGTGCCAGCAGCCGAGGGACGGCCGGAAATGAAAAACTGTTTTTT CASSRGTAGNEKLFF NA TRBJ1-4 TRBV7-2 NA
TGTGCCAGCAGCGACTCCCGGGACAGGGGACAATTTGGGTATGGCTACACCTTC CASSDSRDRGQFGYGYTF few TRBJ1-2 TRBV9 TRBD1
TGTGCCAGCAGCTCCTGGGGGGCGGGAAACACCATATATTTT CASSSWGAGNTIYF NA TRBJ1-3 TRBV6-5 NA
TGTGCCTTGAGGCCAGACAGAAACTATGGCTACACCTTC CALRPDRNYGYTF NA TRBJ1-2 TRBV30 NA
TGTGCCAGCTCACCCCTAGCGGGGGGGACCAATGAGCAGTTCTTC CASSPLAGGTNEQFF NA TRBJ2-1 TRBV18 TRBD2
TGCGCCAGCAGTGAGAACCGACAGCCCCAAGCTTTCTTT CASSENRQPQAFF NA TRBJ1-1 TRBV10-2 NA
TGTGCCAGCAGCTTAGCCTGGACAGCGATGAACACCGGGGAGCTGTTTTTT CASSLAWTAMNTGELFF NA TRBJ2-2 TRBV7-2 NA
TGTGCCAGCAGTTTACTCGGGGGGGCGACAGGGGCCAACGTCCTGACTTTC CASSLLGGATGANVLTF NA TRBJ2-6 TRBV27 TRBD2